These 31 T cell receptor beta chains were sequenced from one sample in a study of T cell repertoires in cytomegalovirus infection. TCRdb reprocessed the reads via MiXCR and lists one record per CDR3 protein. This table has around 740,000 distinct CDR3 sequences, roughly 36% appearing once. The sequenced material came from PBMCs. These TCRs come from a human donor in good health (CMV status not recorded). Some clones in this sample may be carry-over from other donors' samples.

This clonotype was picked up many times. The chain combines TRBV7-6 with TRBJ1-4; D perhaps matches TRBD1 (5 bases). Germline CDR1 is SGHVS and CDR2 is FNYEAQ. CDR3 size: 17 residues. Trimming stripped 1 base from V and 7 bases from J, with 19 bases between. CDR3 protein: CASSLEGPHVAGEKLFF. The CDR3 bases are TGTGCCAGCAGCTTAGAGGGGCCCCACGTCGCTGGTGAAAAACTGTTTTTT.

This chain connects TRBV2 to TRBJ1-5, with unresolved D. V was clipped by 2 bases and J by 2 bases, with 7 bases between them. Looked up from germline, CDR1 is SNHLY and CDR2 is FYNNEI. CDR3 size: 14 residues. CDR3 residues: CASSESVGNQPQHF. The CDR3 nucleotides are TGTGCCAGCAGTGAAAGTGTGGGCAATCAGCCCCAGCATTTT.

The V call is TRBV18, the J call TRBJ1-5, with D possibly being TRBD1 (6 bases). Trimming took off 3 bases at V and 3 bases at J, with 12 bases between the two ends. The CDR3 has 15 amino acids. Germline lookup yields CDR1 KGHSH and CDR2 LQKENI. CDR3 residues: CASSPEAGVNQPQHF. The DNA of the CDR3 is TGTGCCAGCTCACCGGAGGCAGGGGTCAATCAGCCCCAGCATTTT. Full variable domain (rest looked up from reference TRBV18 and TRBJ1-5): NAGVMQNPRHLVRRRGQEARLRCSPMKGHSHVYWYRQLPEEGLKFMVYLQKENIIDESGMPKERFSAEFPKEGPSILRIQQVVRGDSAAYFCASSPEAGVNQPQHFGDGTRLSIL.

J is TRBJ1-2 and V is TRBV7-2; TRBD1 might be the D (5 bases). The ends were cut back, 2 bases at V and 8 bases at J, with 12 bases in the middle. The CDR3 covers 13 residues. Germline V gives CDR1 SGHTA, CDR2 FQGNSA. CDR3 DNA sequence: TGTGCCAGCAGCTTACTTCGGGAGGGGGGCTACACCTTC. Translating gives CASSLLREGGYTF.

This clonotype has at least ten counts. In DNA form, the CDR3 reads TGTGCCAGCAGCTTCTCAGCGGGGGCCTACAATGAGCAGTTCTTC. Residues: CASSFSAGAYNEQFF. The V call is TRBV7-8, the J call TRBJ2-1; the match to TRBD2 covers 8 bases. Losses at the gene ends were 3 bases for V and 2 bases for J; bases not matched to a gene: 3. Germline CDR1 is SGHVS and CDR2 is FQNEAQ. The CDR3 runs 15 residues.

This clonotype was counted only a few times. The CDR3: CASLRGGTGQKGYTF. In nucleotides, the CDR3 is TGTGCCAGCCTACGGGGAGGTACGGGACAAAAAGGCTACACCTTC. The genes are TRBV28 and TRBJ1-2, with TRBD1 as a possible D gene (6 bases). V shed 8 bases and J shed 8 bases, with 24 bases lying between them. CDR1 and CDR2 (germline): MDHEN, SYDVKM. There are 15 residues in the CDR3.

This chain connects TRBV28 to TRBJ1-5; the match to TRBD1 covers 8 bases. The CDR3 contains 13 residues. The germline V gene encodes CDR1 MDHEN and CDR2 SYDVKM. V trimming: 8 bases; J trimming: 7 bases; junction bases outside the gene matches: 7. CDR3 in DNA: TGTGCCAGCCGGACAGGGCGATTCCAGCCCCAGCATTTT. Protein sequence: CASRTGRFQPQHF.

To note about this clonotype: One end of the junction varies from germline; a read error may be responsible. The rearrangement uses TRBV29-1 and TRBJ2-2, with 10 nucleotides matching TRBD2. The germline gives CDR1 SQVTM, CDR2 ANQGSEA. This CDR3 has 14 residues. The DNA for the CDR3 is TGCAGCGGTGAAGCGGGAGGGCGCACCGGGGAGCTGTTTTTT. Translating it yields CSGEAGGRTGELFF.

The V and J genes are TRBV5-1 and TRBJ2-1, with 7 bases aligning to TRBD1. The CDR3 covers 16 residues. With 4 bases clipped from V and 4 bases from J, the junction kept 11 bases outside the gene matches. Germline CDR1 is SGHRS and CDR2 is YFSETQ. The CDR3 here is CASSIFGEGAYNEQFF. In DNA, the CDR3 is TGCGCCAGCAGCATTTTCGGAGAGGGGGCGTACAATGAGCAGTTCTTC.

This clonotype was seen many times. The chain links TRBV7-2 to TRBJ2-2, with TRBD2 identical over 16 bases. CDR1 is SGHTA and CDR2 is FQGNSA in the germline V gene. The CDR3 spans 20 residues. With V trimmed by 4 bases and J by 4 bases, 12 bases remained unmatched. CDR3: CASSSTGLAGGPWRTGELFF. The CDR3 nucleotides read TGTGCCAGCAGCTCGACGGGACTAGCGGGGGGGCCGTGGCGCACCGGGGAGCTGTTTTTT.

This clonotype was observed a handful of times. The chain is built from TRBV6-1 and TRBJ2-3, with 9 bases lining up with TRBD2. Germline V gene data show CDR1 as MNHNS and CDR2 as SASEGT. CDR3 size: 14 residues. With 5 bases clipped from V and 5 bases from J, the junction kept 5 bases outside the gene matches. CDR3 sequence: CASSKREEGDTQYF. The CDR3 nucleotides are TGTGCCAGCAGTAAGCGGGAGGAGGGAGATACGCAGTATTTT.

The chain recombines TRBV29-1 with TRBJ1-3; the D is unclear. CDR1 SQVTM and CDR2 ANQGSEA come from the germline V gene. This CDR3 is 15 amino acids long. V was trimmed by 5 bases and J by 0 bases, leaving 14 bases between them. The CDR3 spells CSVLIRTFSGNTIYF. The CDR3, as DNA: TGCAGCGTTCTGATCAGGACCTTCTCTGGAAACACCATATATTTT.

This chain joins TRBV7-6 and TRBJ2-7, with TRBD1 matching 7 bases. Trimming cost V 4 bases and J 11 bases; bases outside gene matches: 8. The CDR3 is 12 residues long. CDR1 is SGHVS and CDR2 is FNYEAQ in the germline V gene. DNA of the CDR3: TGTGCCAGCAGCTCCGGCCTGACAGGGAAGTACTTC. Amino acid sequence: CASSSGLTGKYF. Looking up the rest from reference TRBV7-6 and TRBJ2-7 gives the full variable domain: GAGVSQSPRYKVTKRGQDVALRCDPISGHVSLYWYRQALGQGPEFLTYFNYEAQQDKSGLPNDRFSAERPEGSISTLTIQRTEQRDSAMYRCASSSGLTGKYFGPGTRLTVT.

The chain employs TRBV30 and TRBJ2-5; D is undetermined. V was pared by 3 bases and J by 5 bases, with 13 bases between. Germline CDR1 and CDR2: GTSNPN and SVGIG (reference sequence). The CDR3 contains 13 residues. CDR3 nucleotide sequence: TGTGCCTGGAGCCCAAAGGTGGCGGAGACCCAGTACTTC. Protein: CAWSPKVAETQYF.

In its sample, this clonotype was seen a few times. The chain carries TRBV6-1 and TRBJ2-7; D is uncertain. V was shortened by 8 bases and J by 4 bases, with 12 bases between the two germline ends. The CDR3 length is 12 residues. In germline, CDR1 is MNHNS, CDR2 SASEGT. The CDR3 sequence is CASLGPIYEQYF. For the CDR3, the DNA is TGTGCCAGCTTAGGACCTATATACGAGCAGTACTTC.

With regard to this clonotype: An end of the junction differs from the germline gene, which may be a read error. The V gene is TRBV7-2, the J gene TRBJ2-6; the D gene is possibly TRBD2 (6 bases). CDR3 length: 17 residues. CDR1 is SGHTA and CDR2 is FQGNSA in the germline V gene. CDR3 DNA sequence: TGTGCCAGAAGCTTAGTGTTCGGGGGTGCCGGGGCCAACGTCCTGACTTTC. Translating it yields CARSLVFGGAGANVLTF.

This clonotype was found a few times. This chain connects TRBV6-2 or TRBV6-3 to TRBJ1-5; 9 bases fit TRBD1. Germline V lookup: CDR1 MNHEY, CDR2 SVGEGT. This CDR3 contains 15 residues. Unmatched junction bases numbered 3, after V lost 2 bases and J lost 4 bases. CDR3 coding DNA: TGTGCCAGCAGTTACCGGACAGGGGTAAATCAGCCCCAGCATTTT. Amino acids: CASSYRTGVNQPQHF.

This chain connects TRBV10-3 to TRBJ2-7; D not resolved. This CDR3 comprises 14 residues. Germline CDR1 is ENHRY and CDR2 is SYGVKD. V was clipped by 0 bases and J by 3 bases, with 9 bases between them. Here the CDR3 DNA reads TGTGCCATCAGTGAGTCGGCTCCAAGCTACGAGCAGTACTTC. Translating gives CAISESAPSYEQYF.

The chain employs TRBV7-2 and TRBJ2-7; 12 nucleotides agree with TRBD2. Germline assignment: CDR1 SGHTA and CDR2 FQGNSA. V was clipped by 0 bases and J by 2 bases; unmatched bases: 11. This CDR3 spans 19 amino acids. Here the CDR3 DNA reads TGTGCCAGCAGCTTAGCGCGGGCTAGCGGGAGGGCCTTGGCCTACGAGCAGTACTTC. This gives the protein CASSLARASGRALAYEQYF.

The chain has TRBV2 and TRBJ1-5, with D maybe TRBD1 (5 bases). Trimming left V 2 bases short and J 11 bases short, with 7 bases between. There are 11 residues in the CDR3. In germline, CDR1 is SNHLY, CDR2 FYNNEI. This CDR3 is CASSERGSQHF. In nucleotides, the CDR3 is TGTGCCAGCAGTGAACGGGGCTCCCAGCATTTT. Variable domain in full (rest from reference TRBV2 and TRBJ1-5): EPEVTQTPSHQVTQMGQEVILRCVPISNHLYFYWYRQILGQKVEFLVSFYNNEISEKSEIFDDQFSVERPDGSNFTLKIRSTKLEDSAMYFCASSERGSQHFGDGTRLSIL.

This clonotype was observed a few times. The chain combines TRBV5-1 with TRBJ1-1; D is possibly TRBD1 (6 bases). The V and J ends lost 0 bases and 1 base respectively, with 16 bases between them. CDR3 length: 17 amino acids. CDR1 and CDR2 from the germline V gene are SGHRS and YFSETQ. The CDR3 nucleotides read TGCGCCAGCAGCTTGGGGCCTGCCGGACAGAGGAACACTGAAGCTTTCTTT. This codes for CASSLGPAGQRNTEAFF.

This clonotype was recorded a few times. The DNA of the CDR3 is TGTGCCATCAGTAGCGAGGACACAGATACGCAGTATTTT. The encoded protein is CAISSEDTDTQYF. This chain connects TRBV10-3 to TRBJ2-3; D call uncertain. CDR3 length: 13 residues. Germline values: CDR1 ENHRY, CDR2 SYGVKD. Trimming took off 5 bases at V and 2 bases at J, with 8 bases between the two ends.

Details on this clonotype: This may come from a read error, since a much larger clone is one base off. The chain is built from TRBV7-6 and TRBJ2-3; D uncertain. CDR3 length: 15 residues. The germline V gene has CDR1 SGHVS and CDR2 FNYEAQ. The CDR3 reads CSSSLEVGSTDTQYF. The CDR3 DNA sequence: TGTTCCAGCAGCTTAGAGGTGGGGAGCACAGATACGCAGTATTTT.

V usage is TRBV7-2 and J usage is TRBJ1-2; 8 bases fit TRBD1. This CDR3 is 14 amino acids long. Germline V lookup: CDR1 SGHTA, CDR2 FQGNSA. V lost 5 bases, J lost 10 bases, and 12 bases stayed unmatched. The CDR3 coding sequence is TGTGCCAGCAGCGAGACAGGGGCAATTTGGTTCTACACCTTC. This translates into CASSETGAIWFYTF.

This clonotype was counted between two and nine times. V is TRBV19 and J is TRBJ1-1; no clear D. The CDR3 totals 13 residues. Deletions cut 1 base from V and 4 bases from J, with 7 bases between. Germline V gene sequence: CDR1 LNHDA, CDR2 SQIVND (reference sequence). CDR3 in DNA: TGTGCCAGTAGTATAGGGAAATTCACTGAAGCTTTCTTT. This translates into CASSIGKFTEAFF.

The gene calls are TRBV6-4 and TRBJ2-1; 10 nucleotides line up with TRBD2. The CDR3 runs 15 residues. V trimming: 5 bases; J trimming: 3 bases; junction bases outside the gene matches: 4. Germline-derived CDR1 and CDR2 are MRHNA and SNTAGT. CDR3 coding DNA: TGTGCCAGCAGTACTAGCGGGATTAGCTACAATGAGCAGTTCTTC. As protein: CASSTSGISYNEQFF.

The J gene is TRBJ2-7, the V gene TRBV7-9; no definite D call. CDR3 length equals 14 residues. V was clipped by 4 bases and J by 2 bases, with 12 bases between them. Germline lookup yields CDR1 SEHNR and CDR2 FQNEAQ (reference sequence). In DNA form, the CDR3 reads TGTGCCAGCAGCTCCCCTCAGAAAGCCTACGAGCAGTACTTC. Translated, it gives CASSSPQKAYEQYF.

This clonotype was counted many times. This chain uses TRBV7-8 with TRBJ2-3; 10 bases are shared with TRBD2. The germline V gene encodes CDR1 SGHVS and CDR2 FQNEAQ. With V trimmed by 4 bases and J by 4 bases, 17 bases remained unmatched. The CDR3 extends over 19 amino acids. CDR3 nucleotides: TGTGCCAGCAGCTCGACCCTAGCGGGAGAACCGACCAGTGCAGATACGCAGTATTTT. Translating it yields CASSSTLAGEPTSADTQYF.

The sample holds a few counts of this clonotype. The chain is built from TRBV27 and TRBJ2-3, with TRBD1 as a possible D gene (6 bases). Germline CDR1 and CDR2: MNHEY and SMNVEV (reference sequence). This CDR3 has 16 amino acids. V was cut by 3 bases and J by 2 bases, with 15 bases left in between. CDR3 loop: CASSFATGRLTDTQYF. In DNA, the CDR3 is TGTGCCAGCAGTTTTGCTACAGGGCGACTCACAGATACGCAGTATTTT.

This chain joins TRBV19 and TRBJ1-2; D remains ambiguous. The V gene's germline CDR1 is LNHDA and CDR2 SQIVND (reference sequence). This CDR3 spans 15 amino acids. V was shortened by 0 bases and J by 5 bases, with 13 bases between the two germline ends. This CDR3 reads CASSIDDVDPYGYTF. Written as DNA, the CDR3 is TGTGCCAGTAGTATAGACGACGTGGATCCTTATGGCTACACCTTC.

The V call is TRBV6-6, the J call TRBJ1-1; D not resolved. The V gene's germline CDR1 is MNHNY and CDR2 SVGAGI (reference sequence). Trimming removed 0 bases from V and 6 bases from J, with 11 bases in between. The CDR3 is 14 residues long. This chain's CDR3 is CASSYSGVSPEAFF. Here the CDR3 DNA reads TGTGCCAGCAGTTACTCCGGGGTTTCTCCTGAAGCTTTCTTT.